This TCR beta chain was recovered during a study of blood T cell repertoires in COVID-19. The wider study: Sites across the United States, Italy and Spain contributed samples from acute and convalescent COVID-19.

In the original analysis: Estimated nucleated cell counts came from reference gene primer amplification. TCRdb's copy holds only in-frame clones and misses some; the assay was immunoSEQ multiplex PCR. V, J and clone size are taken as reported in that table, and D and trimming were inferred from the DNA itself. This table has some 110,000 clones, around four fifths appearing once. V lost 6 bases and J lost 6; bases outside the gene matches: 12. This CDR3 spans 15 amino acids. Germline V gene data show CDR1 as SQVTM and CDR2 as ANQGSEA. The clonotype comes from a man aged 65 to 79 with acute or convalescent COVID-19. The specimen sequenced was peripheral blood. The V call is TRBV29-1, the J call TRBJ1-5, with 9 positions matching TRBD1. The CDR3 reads CSVGGTGTGSQPQHF. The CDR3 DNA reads TGCAGCGTCGGGGGAACCGGGACAGGGTCTCAGCCCCAGCATTTT. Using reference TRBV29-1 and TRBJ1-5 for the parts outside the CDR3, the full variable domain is SAVISQKPSRDICQRGTSLTIQCQVDSQVTMMFWYRQQPGQSLTLIATANQGSEATYESGFVIDKFPISRPNLTFSTLTVSNMSPEDSSIYLCSVGGTGTGSQPQHFGDGTRLSIL.